In its sample, the clone carrying this T cell receptor beta chain was seen many times. TCRdb independently ran MiXCR on the reads; one entry per CDR3 protein. The sample contains fewer than 550,000 distinct CDR3 sequences, about 10% of which appear only once. V was pared by 9 bases and J by 3 bases, with 14 bases between. This CDR3 spans 14 amino acids. Germline V gives CDR1 SNHLY, CDR2 FYNNEI. This specimen comes from a study of T cell repertoires in cytomegalovirus infection. Sequencing was performed on PBMCs. This chain links TRBV2 with TRBJ2-2; D possibly uses TRBD1 or TRBD2 (6 bases each). The sequence came from a human donor in good health (CMV status not recorded). Some clones in this sample may be carry-over from other donors' samples. Written as DNA, the CDR3 is TGTGCCAGGGGGGCAGGGGAGGACACCGGGGAGCTGTTTTTT. Translation: CARGAGEDTGELFF.